This passage covers 11 T cell receptor beta chains from one sample sequenced in a study of blood T cell repertoires in COVID-19. Method: immunoSEQ multiplex PCR; TCRdb's copy keeps in-frame clones and lacks some. The sample shows around 300,000 clones, more than 80% of them seen only once. Sequenced sample: peripheral blood. These receptors were taken from a woman between 50 and 59 years old with COVID-19, enrolled during active disease.

This chain joins TRBV5-1 and TRBJ2-3; D ambiguous. Germline CDR1 reads SGHRS; CDR2 reads YFSETQ. The CDR3 extends over 16 amino acids. The V gene lost 5 bases and the J gene lost 0 bases, with 16 bases spanning the gap. CDR3 protein: CASSQAITDSTDTQYF. The CDR3 DNA reads TGCGCCAGCAGTCAGGCGATCACCGATAGCACAGATACGCAGTATTTT.

The chain uses TRBV18 and TRBJ2-3; D is perhaps TRBD1 (6 bases). CDR3 length: 13 residues. Per germline, CDR1 KGHSH and CDR2 LQKENI. V was trimmed by 3 bases and J by 5 bases, leaving 9 bases between them. CDR3 in amino acids: CASSPYRVDTQYF. In DNA form, the CDR3 reads TGTGCCAGCTCACCCTACAGGGTAGATACGCAGTATTTT.

This rearrangement joins TRBV19 to TRBJ1-2; TRBD1 matches 7 bases. The CDR3 extends over 17 amino acids. The V gene's germline CDR1 is LNHDA and CDR2 SQIVND (reference sequence). J gave up 2 bases and V 6 bases, and 15 bases lay outside the gene matches. CDR3 bases: TGTGCCAGTAGGAACCGAGACAGGGCCTTTTCAAACTATGGCTACACCTTC. Translated, it gives CASRNRDRAFSNYGYTF.

The V gene is TRBV2, the J gene TRBJ1-4; no reliable D call. Trimming took off 8 bases at V and 6 bases at J, with 10 bases between the two ends. Germline V gene sequence: CDR1 SNHLY, CDR2 FYNNEI. The CDR3 is 12 amino acids. The CDR3 coding sequence is TGTGCCAGCCGGGAGGGCTATGAAAAACTGTTTTTT. Residues: CASREGYEKLFF.

The chain uses TRBV19 and TRBJ2-1; TRBD2 aligns across 7 bases. Germline CDR1 reads LNHDA; CDR2 reads SQIVND (reference sequence). The CDR3 contains 15 residues. V trimming: 6 bases; J trimming: 2 bases; junction bases outside the gene matches: 7. The CDR3: CASRPRLAAYNEQFF. Here the CDR3 DNA reads TGTGCCAGTAGACCCCGGCTAGCGGCCTACAATGAGCAGTTCTTC.

The V call is TRBV19, the J call TRBJ1-5; D unclear. V was trimmed by 7 bases and J by 5 bases, leaving 24 bases between them. Germline-derived CDR1 and CDR2 are LNHDA and SQIVND (reference sequence). The CDR3 consists of 17 residues. In DNA form, the CDR3 reads TGTGCCAGTACTGGGGAAGGGAGCGTCCTGGGCGATCAGCCCCAGCATTTT. Amino acid sequence: CASTGEGSVLGDQPQHF.

The chain couples TRBV6-4 to TRBJ2-1, with D perhaps TRBD2 (5 bases). In germline, CDR1 is MRHNA, CDR2 SNTAGT. The CDR3 length is 15 residues. Trimming stripped 6 bases from V and 0 bases from J, with 12 bases between. This CDR3 is CASSPGSYSYNEQFF. CDR3 DNA: TGTGCCAGCAGCCCGGGAAGCTACTCCTACAATGAGCAGTTCTTC.

The chain carries TRBV15 and TRBJ1-1; D is possibly TRBD1 (6 bases). This CDR3 contains 15 residues. Between the trimmed V and J ends, which lost 1 base and 1 base, there was a span of 10 bases. Germline CDR1 is LNHNV and CDR2 is YYDKDF (reference sequence). In DNA form, the CDR3 reads TGTGCCACCAGCAGAGGAACAGGGAGGAACACTGAAGCTTTCTTT. Protein: CATSRGTGRNTEAFF. Looking up the rest from reference TRBV15 and TRBJ1-1 gives the full variable domain: DAMVIQNPRYQVTQFGKPVTLSCSQTLNHNVMYWYQQKSSQAPKLLFHYYDKDFNNEADTPDNFQSRRPNTSFCFLDIRSPGLGDTAMYLCATSRGTGRNTEAFFGQGTRLTVV.

The V and J genes are TRBV11-1 and TRBJ2-7; TRBD1 is a possible D gene (6 bases). Germline loops: CDR1 SGHAT, CDR2 FQDESV (reference sequence). There are 15 residues in the CDR3. V was trimmed by 1 base and J by 3 bases, leaving 13 bases between them. The CDR3 DNA reads as TGTGCCAGCAGCTTAGGCACAGGGAGAGTCTACGAGCAGTACTTC. Amino acids: CASSLGTGRVYEQYF.

This rearrangement joins TRBV24-1 to TRBJ2-5; 8 nucleotides agree with TRBD1. The CDR3 contains 15 residues. Germline V gives CDR1 KGHDR, CDR2 SFDVKD. V shed 3 bases and J 5 bases; nucleotides not matched to a gene: 7. CDR3: CATSDTRGLWETQYF. In nucleotides, the CDR3 is TGTGCCACCAGTGATACCAGGGGGCTATGGGAGACCCAGTACTTC.

Concerning this clone itself: One end of the junction varies from germline; a read error may be responsible. This sequence joins TRBV30 and TRBJ1-3, with D maybe TRBD1 (5 bases). Germline-derived CDR1 and CDR2 are GTSNPN and SVGIG (reference sequence). This CDR3 spans 14 amino acids. CDR3 sequence: CALSRGSSGNTIYF. CDR3 bases: TGTGCCTTGAGTCGGGGGAGCTCTGGAAACACCATATATTTT. The entire variable domain, with the rest obtained from reference TRBV30 and TRBJ1-3, is as follows: SQTIHQWPATLVQPVGSPLSLECTVEGTSNPNLYWYRQAAGRGLQLLFYSVGIGQISSEVPQNLSASRPQDRQFILSSKKLLLSDSGFYLCALSRGSSGNTIYFGEGSWLTVV.